These T cell receptor beta chains were read from a single sample in a study of T cell changes during pregnancy in multiple sclerosis. TCRdb's copy holds only in-frame clones and misses some; the assay was immunoSEQ multiplex PCR. Altogether roughly 38,000 clones are present, roughly 93% being singletons, with the ten largest covering roughly 8.1%. This sample comprised CD8+ T cells from peripheral blood mononuclear cells, obtained in the third trimester of pregnancy. The receptors here all came from a female donor with multiple sclerosis, enrolled in a pregnancy study. The CDR3 runs from the conserved cysteine through the conserved F or W. Only some rows state a clone size, as once, few, many or a class for expanded clones.

v_call	clone_size	j_call	cdr3_aa
TRBV5-6	-	TRBJ2-2	CASSYKTEPKAGELFF
TRBV29-1	-	TRBJ2-2	CSATGGQGLAGELFF
TRBV9	-	TRBJ1-1	CASSAGTGMGWDEAFF
TRBV28	medium-sized	TRBJ2-5	CAESERQYQETQYF
TRBV5-6	-	TRBJ2-4	CASSAGQGGLVYIQYF
TRBV7-9	once	TRBJ2-2	CASSSSGTGELFF
TRBV5-5	-	TRBJ1-5	CASSQDRDPGQPQHF
TRBV2	-	TRBJ2-1	CASSEASGSNEQFF
TRBV5-5	-	TRBJ2-1	CASSLLAATGNEQFF
TRBV28	-	TRBJ2-7	CASSLGVRGLSYEQYF
TRBV7-9	-	TRBJ1-5	CASQGTGNQPQHF
TRBV29-1	-	TRBJ2-1	CSVGRENGNEQFF
TRBV29-1	-	TRBJ2-3	CSVGTSGLTTDTQYF
TRBV2	-	TRBJ2-2	CASRYRFMDTSGNTGELFF
TRBV19	once	TRBJ2-1	CASSIGLAGANEQFF
TRBV27	-	TRBJ2-7	CASSIAGGNYEQYF